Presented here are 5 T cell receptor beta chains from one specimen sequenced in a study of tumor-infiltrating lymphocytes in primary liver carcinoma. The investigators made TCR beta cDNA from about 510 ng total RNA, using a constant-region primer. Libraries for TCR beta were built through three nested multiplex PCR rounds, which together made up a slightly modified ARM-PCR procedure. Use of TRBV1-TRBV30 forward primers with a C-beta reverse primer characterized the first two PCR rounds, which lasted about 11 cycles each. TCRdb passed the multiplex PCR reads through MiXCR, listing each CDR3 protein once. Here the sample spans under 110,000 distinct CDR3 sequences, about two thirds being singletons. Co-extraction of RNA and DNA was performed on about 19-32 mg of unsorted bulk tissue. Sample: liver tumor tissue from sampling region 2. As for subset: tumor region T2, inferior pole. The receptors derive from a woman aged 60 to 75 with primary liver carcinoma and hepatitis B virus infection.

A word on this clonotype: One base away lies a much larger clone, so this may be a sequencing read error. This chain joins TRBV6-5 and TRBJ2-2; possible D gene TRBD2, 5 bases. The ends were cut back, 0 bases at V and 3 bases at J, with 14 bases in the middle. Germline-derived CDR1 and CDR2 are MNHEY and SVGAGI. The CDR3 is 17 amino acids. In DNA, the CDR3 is TGTGCCAGCAGTTACTCGAATCCTAGCAGAGACACCGGGGAGCTGTTTTTT. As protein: CASSYSNPSRDTGELFF.

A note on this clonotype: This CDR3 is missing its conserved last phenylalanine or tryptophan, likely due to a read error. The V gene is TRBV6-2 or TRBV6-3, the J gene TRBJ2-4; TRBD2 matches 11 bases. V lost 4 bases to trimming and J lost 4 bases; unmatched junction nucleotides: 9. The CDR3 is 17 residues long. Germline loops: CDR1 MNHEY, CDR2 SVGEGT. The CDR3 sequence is CASSSETSGIGKNIQYL. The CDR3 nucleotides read TGTGCCAGCAGTTCGGAGACTAGCGGGATAGGTAAAAACATTCAGTACTTA.

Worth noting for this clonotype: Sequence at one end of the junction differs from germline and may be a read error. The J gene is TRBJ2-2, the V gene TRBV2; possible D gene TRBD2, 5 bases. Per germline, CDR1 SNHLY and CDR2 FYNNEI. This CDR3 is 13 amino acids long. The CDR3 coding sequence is TGTGCCAGCACCATTAGACATTCCGGGGAGCTGTCTTTT. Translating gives CASTIRHSGELSF. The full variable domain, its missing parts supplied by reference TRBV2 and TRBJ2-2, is EPEVTQTPSHQVTQMGQEVILRCVPISNHLYFYWYRQILGQKVEFLVSFYNNEISEKSEIFDDQFSVERPDGSNFTLKIRSTKLEDSAMYFCASTIRHSGELSFGEGSRLTVL.

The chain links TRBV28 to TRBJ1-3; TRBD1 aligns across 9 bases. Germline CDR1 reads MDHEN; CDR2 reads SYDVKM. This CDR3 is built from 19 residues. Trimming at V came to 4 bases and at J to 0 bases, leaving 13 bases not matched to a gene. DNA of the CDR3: TGTGCCAGCAGTTCGTCGCGGACAGGGGCCGGGAGCTCTGGAAACACCATATATTTT. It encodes CASSSSRTGAGSSGNTIYF.

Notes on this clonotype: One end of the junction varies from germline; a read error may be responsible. Here the CDR3 reads CTSSSGQETQYF. DNA of the CDR3: TGTACCAGCTCTAGCGGACAAGAGACCCAGTACTTT. The V gene is TRBV7-9, the J gene TRBJ2-5; 7 bases line up with TRBD2. This CDR3 has 12 residues. Germline CDR1 and CDR2: SEHNR and FQNEAQ (reference sequence).